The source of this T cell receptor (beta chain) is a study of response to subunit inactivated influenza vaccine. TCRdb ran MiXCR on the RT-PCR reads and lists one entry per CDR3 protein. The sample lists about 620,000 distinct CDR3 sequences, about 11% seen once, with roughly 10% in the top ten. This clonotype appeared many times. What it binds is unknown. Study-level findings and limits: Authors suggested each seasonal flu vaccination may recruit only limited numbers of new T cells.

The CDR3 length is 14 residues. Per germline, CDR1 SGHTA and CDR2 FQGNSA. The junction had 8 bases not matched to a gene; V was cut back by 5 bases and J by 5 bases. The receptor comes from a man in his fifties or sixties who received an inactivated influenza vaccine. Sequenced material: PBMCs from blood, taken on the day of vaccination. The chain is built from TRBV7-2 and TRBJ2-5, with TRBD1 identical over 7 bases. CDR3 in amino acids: CASSPGVQGETQYF. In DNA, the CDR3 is TGTGCCAGCAGCCCCGGGGTACAGGGGGAGACCCAGTACTTC.